Below, 12 T cell receptor beta chains from the same sample are listed, as sequenced in a study of beta chain features in type 1 diabetes. General study points: For Type 1 diabetes patients, all four CD4+ subsets carried TCRB CDR3s that were moderately but significantly shorter.

Expressed TCRB transcripts got sequenced, as all isolated RNA was reverse transcribed. Measured with immunoSEQ multiplex PCR; TCRdb has only the in-frame clones, and not every one. The sample holds roughly 300,000 clones, around 15% seen once. Their target antigens are unknown. The material sequenced was naive CD4+ T cells from blood. The receptors derive from a man aged 25 to 40 with type 1 diabetes.

The chain carries TRBV28 and TRBJ2-1, with TRBD1 matching 10 bases. Looked up from germline, CDR1 is MDHEN and CDR2 is SYDVKM. The CDR3 is 14 residues long. V dropped 8 bases and J dropped 3; count of bases not matched to a gene: 4. The CDR3 sequence is CASGRDRGYNEQFF. CDR3 nucleotide sequence: TGTGCCAGCGGCCGGGACAGGGGCTACAATGAGCAGTTCTTC.

This chain joins TRBV23-1 and TRBJ1-2, with 9 bases that match TRBD1. TRBV23-1 is an ORF, and what it does is uncertain. The CDR3 covers 15 residues. The ends lost 4 bases at V and 3 bases at J; junction bases unmatched: 6. This CDR3 reads CASSPRDREDYGYTF. In nucleotides, the CDR3 is TGCGCCAGCAGTCCTCGGGACAGGGAGGACTATGGCTACACCTTC.

The sample holds a few counts of this clone. The chain is built from TRBV7-9 and TRBJ2-7; TRBD1 is a possible D gene (5 bases). Germline V gives CDR1 SEHNR, CDR2 FQNEAQ (reference sequence). Trimming removed 4 bases at V and 1 base at J, with 14 bases between. This CDR3 has 15 amino acids. The DNA of the CDR3 is TGTGCCAGCAGCTCCGACAGAGACTTTTCCTACGAGCAGTACTTC. Translated, it gives CASSSDRDFSYEQYF.

The V gene is TRBV30, the J gene TRBJ2-5; the D gene is possibly TRBD2 (5 bases). Germline assignment: CDR1 GTSNPN and CDR2 SVGIG (reference sequence). V was cut by 3 bases and J by 7 bases, with 18 bases left in between. This CDR3 spans 14 amino acids. The CDR3 loop reads CAWSPMGGHGTQYF. Written as DNA, the CDR3 is TGTGCCTGGAGCCCTATGGGCGGGCACGGGACCCAGTACTTC.

The chain joins TRBV10-3 to TRBJ1-5; D gene uncertain. The germline V gene encodes CDR1 ENHRY and CDR2 SYGVKD. Trimming removed 4 bases at V and 1 base at J, with 8 bases between. The CDR3 length is 14 residues. The CDR3 protein is CAISGGESNQPQHF. The CDR3, as DNA: TGTGCCATCAGTGGCGGGGAGAGCAATCAGCCCCAGCATTTT.

The rearrangement links TRBV2 to TRBJ2-1; 10 bases match TRBD2. Germline V gene data show CDR1 as SNHLY and CDR2 as FYNNEI. There are 14 residues in the CDR3. With V trimmed by 8 bases and J by 5 bases, 6 bases remained unmatched. CDR3 bases: TGTGCCAGCGGAGCGGGAGGGCTTGACAATGAGCAGTTCTTC. Its translation: CASGAGGLDNEQFF.

This clone was recorded only once. V and J are TRBV28 and TRBJ2-1; weak D call: TRBD2 (5 bases). Germline V CDR1 and CDR2: MDHEN, SYDVKM. V dropped 3 bases and J dropped 5 bases, with 11 bases sitting between them. The CDR3 extends over 14 amino acids. In DNA, the CDR3 is TGTGCCAGCAGTTTTCCGCGGGTTGACAATGAGCAGTTCTTC. Translating it yields CASSFPRVDNEQFF.

This clone appeared a few times. Within the sample, other DNA sequences also encode this same CDR3. The chain couples TRBV7-9 to TRBJ2-3; D ambiguous. CDR3 length: 13 residues. Trimming took off 2 bases at V and 1 base at J, with 4 bases between the two ends. Germline V gene sequence: CDR1 SEHNR, CDR2 FQNEAQ (reference sequence). The CDR3 DNA is TGTGCCAGCAGCTTAACTGGCACAGATACGCAGTATTTT. Its protein product is CASSLTGTDTQYF.

This clone was detected only a few times. Other DNA variants within this sample encode the same CDR3. This chain links TRBV7-9 with TRBJ2-1; unclear D gene. V was clipped by 1 base and J by 0 bases, with 4 bases between them. The CDR3 is 14 amino acids. The germline gives CDR1 SEHNR, CDR2 FQNEAQ (reference sequence). CDR3 loop: CASSLDSSYNEQFF. CDR3 nucleotide sequence: TGTGCCAGCAGCTTAGACAGCTCCTACAATGAGCAGTTCTTC.

V gene TRBV9 combines with J gene TRBJ1-2; D is unclear. V dropped 4 bases and J dropped 4 bases, with 17 bases sitting between them. Germline CDR1 is SGDLS and CDR2 is YYNGEE. The length of the CDR3 is 15 residues. The CDR3 sequence: CASSLGRSRVYGYTF. In DNA form, the CDR3 reads TGTGCCAGCAGCCTTGGGAGGAGTCGGGTCTATGGCTACACCTTC.

This clone occurred a few times. The chain uses TRBV30 and TRBJ1-5; TRBD1 matches at 7 bases. The CDR3 consists of 13 residues. Germline V gene data show CDR1 as GTSNPN and CDR2 as SVGIG (reference sequence). Trimming took 7 bases from V and 1 from J; bases not matched to a gene: 4. The CDR3 DNA reads TGTGCCTCCCAGGGGGAGAGCAATCAGCCCCAGCATTTT. It encodes CASQGESNQPQHF.

The chain has TRBV7-2 and TRBJ2-3; 7 bases match TRBD2. V lost 0 bases, J lost 6 bases, and 6 bases stayed unmatched. The CDR3 covers 15 residues. Per germline, CDR1 SGHTA and CDR2 FQGNSA. The CDR3 reads CASSLAGGRIDTQYF. The DNA for the CDR3 is TGTGCCAGCAGCTTAGCGGGAGGGAGAATTGATACGCAGTATTTT.